The 20 T cell receptor beta chains listed next were all sequenced from one sample in a study of blood T cells in healthy people across ages. A second 7 to 11 cycle PCR used barcoded and J-beta primers. TCRdb fed the 5' RACE reads into MiXCR, producing one record per CDR3 protein. Here the sample spans 730,000 or so distinct CDR3 sequences, 35% to 45% being singletons. Sequencing used blood. These receptor sequences come from a woman in her sixties in good health.

This chain uses TRBV7-2 with TRBJ2-1; D may be TRBD2 (6 bases). The CDR3 has 18 amino acids. Per germline, CDR1 SGHTA and CDR2 FQGNSA. Trimming left V 6 bases short and J 0 bases short, with 21 bases between. The CDR3 DNA sequence: TGTGCCAGCAGACCACGCCGGAGGGCGGGCCCCTCCTACAATGAGCAGTTCTTC. Amino acids: CASRPRRRAGPSYNEQFF.

This sequence joins TRBV9 and TRBJ1-2; 7 bases map to TRBD1. The junction had 7 bases not matched to a gene; V was cut back by 4 bases and J by 4 bases. From germline, CDR1 is SGDLS and CDR2 YYNGEE. The CDR3 is 14 amino acids. The CDR3 DNA sequence: TGTGCCAGCAGCCCCTCGGACAGGAGCTATGGCTACACCTTC. It encodes CASSPSDRSYGYTF.

The rearrangement joins TRBV6-4 to TRBJ1-6; D remains ambiguous. Trimming removed 0 bases at V and 7 bases at J, with 4 bases between. This CDR3 is built from 13 residues. CDR1 is MRHNA and CDR2 is SNTAGT in the germline V gene. CDR3 sequence reads: CASSDSGNSPLHF. Here the CDR3 DNA reads TGTGCCAGCAGTGACTCGGGCAATTCACCCCTCCACTTT.

The V gene is TRBV5-1, the J gene TRBJ1-2, with no clear D. V dropped 4 bases and J dropped 4 bases, with 8 bases sitting between them. Germline V gene data show CDR1 as SGHRS and CDR2 as YFSETQ. The CDR3 consists of 12 residues. The CDR3 loop reads CASSARSYGYTF. CDR3 DNA: TGCGCCAGCAGCGCCCGTTCCTATGGCTACACCTTC.

This clonotype was seen only a few times. CDR3 in DNA: TGCAGTGCTAGCGAGGACAGGTCCGGCAGTTTCTTGGAAGGCTACACCTTC. It encodes CSASEDRSGSFLEGYTF. The chain is built from TRBV20-1 and TRBJ1-2, with TRBD1 matching 7 bases. V lost 3 bases to trimming and J lost 8 bases; unmatched junction nucleotides: 21. This CDR3 region has 17 residues. Germline-derived CDR1 and CDR2 are DFQATT and SNEGSKA (reference sequence).

The CDR3 region is CASSWNREQFF. The CDR3, as DNA: TGTGCCAGCAGCTGGAACAGGGAGCAGTTCTTC. The V and J genes are TRBV3-1 and TRBJ2-1; D might be TRBD1 (5 bases). Germline V gene sequence: CDR1 LGHDT, CDR2 YNNKEL (reference sequence). This CDR3 region has 11 residues. The V gene lost 5 bases and the J gene lost 10 bases, with 9 bases spanning the gap.

Remarks on this clonotype: Given a much more abundant clone one base away, this may be a read error. The V gene is TRBV29-1, the J gene TRBJ2-4; tentative D call: TRBD1 (5 bases). Germline CDR1 SQVTM, CDR2 ANQGSEA. This CDR3 spans 13 amino acids. Written as DNA, the CDR3 is TGCAGCGTTGAAGACCAGGGTATAAACATTCGGTACTTC. This translates into CSVEDQGINIRYF.

This rearrangement joins TRBV7-6 to TRBJ2-7, with 7 bases identical to TRBD2. This CDR3 spans 14 amino acids. The V gene end was trimmed by 5 bases and the J gene end by 7 bases; junction bases not matched to a gene: 11. CDR1 and CDR2 (germline): SGHVS, FNYEAQ. CDR3 residues: CASSPAGAYNEQYF. In DNA, the CDR3 is TGTGCCAGCAGCCCTGCGGGAGCTTACAATGAGCAGTACTTC.

The rearrangement joins TRBV5-1 to TRBJ2-7; D might be TRBD1 or TRBD2, each matching 6 bases. The V and J ends lost 0 bases and 3 bases respectively, with 13 bases between them. The germline V gene encodes CDR1 SGHRS and CDR2 YFSETQ. This CDR3 has 15 amino acids. Here the CDR3 DNA reads TGCGCCAGCAGCTTGGCCGGGGGCGGCCTCTACGAGCAGTACGTC. Encoded protein: CASSLAGGGLYEQYV.

V usage is TRBV7-9 and J usage is TRBJ1-2; no firm D call. The germline V gene has CDR1 SEHNR and CDR2 FQNEAQ (reference sequence). The CDR3 runs to 13 residues. Trimming took off 5 bases at V and 8 bases at J, with 15 bases between the two ends. In DNA, the CDR3 is TGTGCCAGCAGCCATAGTTCATCGACGGGCTACACCTTC. This gives the protein CASSHSSSTGYTF.

This chain links TRBV29-1 with TRBJ2-7; D unresolved. The CDR3 is 15 residues long. CDR1 and CDR2 from the germline V gene are SQVTM and ANQGSEA. The V gene lost 5 bases and the J gene lost 0 bases, with 17 bases spanning the gap. CDR3 DNA: TGCAGCGTTTGGTTGTCGGGCAGGTCCTCCTACGAGCAGTACTTC. Translated: CSVWLSGRSSYEQYF.

With respect to this clonotype: Relative to the germline gene, one junction end is altered; a read error may explain this. The CDR3 DNA reads TGTGCCTGCAGCCGACAGGGGGCGTACGAGCAGTACTTC. This gives the protein CACSRQGAYEQYF. This chain joins TRBV3-1 and TRBJ2-7; the match to TRBD1 covers 10 bases. This CDR3 region has 13 residues. Germline V gives CDR1 LGHDT, CDR2 YNNKEL (reference sequence).

V gene TRBV6-5 combines with J gene TRBJ2-7; D uncertain. V was pared by 0 bases and J by 4 bases, with 10 bases between. Germline lookup yields CDR1 MNHEY and CDR2 SVGAGI. The CDR3 has 14 amino acids. The CDR3 spells CASSYSNLGYEQYF. CDR3 bases: TGTGCCAGCAGTTACTCGAATTTGGGGTACGAGCAGTACTTC.

This clonotype was counted a few times. This chain connects TRBV5-1 to TRBJ2-3, with TRBD2 identical over 9 bases. With V trimmed by 3 bases and J by 8 bases, 13 bases remained unmatched. The germline V gene encodes CDR1 SGHRS and CDR2 YFSETQ. CDR3 length equals 16 residues. CDR3 region: CASSSTPLAGFTTQYF. The CDR3 DNA sequence: TGCGCCAGCAGCTCCACCCCCCTAGCGGGATTTACTACGCAGTATTTT.

Details on this clonotype: The junction and the germline gene differ at one end; a read error may be behind it. V is TRBV12-3 or TRBV12-4 and J is TRBJ2-3; possible D gene TRBD2, 7 bases. The CDR3 has 15 residues. The CDR3: CASSLRGGGTDMQYF. The CDR3 DNA is TGTGCCAGCAGTCTAAGGGGCGGGGGCACAGATATGCAGTATTTT.

In its sample, this clonotype was seen many times. The chain carries TRBV20-1 and TRBJ2-7; 7 bases are a match to TRBD1. Germline loops: CDR1 DFQATT, CDR2 SNEGSKA (reference sequence). V was pared by 6 bases and J by 0 bases, with 8 bases of the junction left unmatched. The CDR3 extends over 14 amino acids. The CDR3 coding sequence is TGCAGTGCACCCAGGGACAGTTTCTCCTACGAGCAGTACTTC. Translated, it gives CSAPRDSFSYEQYF.

This chain links TRBV6-6 with TRBJ1-4; the D is unclear. V was pared by 7 bases and J by 4 bases, with 13 bases between. Germline-derived CDR1 and CDR2 are MNHNY and SVGAGI (reference sequence). The CDR3 is made up of 14 amino acids. The chain's CDR3 is CASTRETYNEKLFF. The CDR3 bases are TGTGCCAGCACGCGGGAAACTTATAATGAAAAACTGTTTTTT.

The J gene is TRBJ1-4, the V gene TRBV12-3 or TRBV12-4; the match to TRBD1 covers 8 bases. The V and J ends lost 0 bases and 1 base, in that order; junction bases with no gene match: 7. The length of the CDR3 is 18 residues. The CDR3 region has the DNA TGTGCCAGCAGTTTAGCACAGGGGGTGGGTCGAACTAATGAAAAACTGTTTTTT. Residues: CASSLAQGVGRTNEKLFF.

This clonotype was seen a handful of times. V gene TRBV5-5 combines with J gene TRBJ2-1; tentatively, D is TRBD1 (5 bases). Germline CDR1 and CDR2: SGHKS and YYEKEE (reference sequence). The CDR3 covers 15 residues. V lost 0 bases and J lost 6, with 13 bases in between. CDR3 in DNA: TGTGCCAGCAGCTTGGCGACAGCCCGGACCAATGAGCAGTTCTTC. This encodes CASSLATARTNEQFF.

J is TRBJ2-3 and V is TRBV4-3; D not resolved. Germline CDR1 is LGHNA and CDR2 is YSLEER. The V end lost 0 bases, the J end lost 4 bases, and 11 bases lay between the germline ends. The CDR3 runs to 15 residues. CDR3 sequence: CASSQEAAGADTQYF. The CDR3 DNA sequence: TGCGCCAGCAGCCAAGAAGCCGCAGGCGCAGATACGCAGTATTTT.